This is a list of T cell receptor beta chains from one sample in a study of cytomegalovirus exposure and HLA in healthy donors. TCRdb's table, derived via immunoSEQ multiplex PCR, lists solely in-frame clones and lacks some. The sample has about 150,000 clones, roughly 82% seen once; the top ten hold around 6.6%. What was sequenced was PBMCs. The receptors stem from a woman aged 45-59 years in good health and CMV-seropositive. Both conserved end residues are part of each CDR3. The D gene is left open where the match is weak. Not all rows give a size; the values are once, few, many and, for expanded clones, a class.

v_gene	abundance	d_gene	j_gene	CDR3nt	CDR3aa
TRBV6-6	NA	NA	TRBJ1-1	TGTGCCAGCAGTTTTCACCCAGGGAGGACTGAAGCTTTCTTT	CASSFHPGRTEAFF
TRBV7-9	NA	NA	TRBJ2-1	TGTGCCAGCAGCATGGCACAGGCGGTGGATGAGCAGTTCTTC	CASSMAQAVDEQFF
TRBV5-1	NA	TRBD1	TRBJ1-2	TGCGCCAGCAGCGAAGGGACAGGGTATAATACGGGAGGCTACACCTTC	CASSEGTGYNTGGYTF
TRBV5-1	NA	TRBD1	TRBJ2-1	TGCGCCAGCAGAAAGGGGGCCGAAGACTACAATGAGCAGTTCTTC	CASRKGAEDYNEQFF
TRBV30	NA	NA	TRBJ1-3	TGTGCCTGGAGTGCCGGGAACACCATATATTTT	CAWSAGNTIYF
TRBV15	NA	TRBD1	TRBJ2-7	TGTGCCACCAGCAGAGGACAGGGGGCCTACGAGCAGTACTTC	CATSRGQGAYEQYF
TRBV5-4	NA	NA	TRBJ1-1	TGTGCCAGCAGCTTGGGGAGGGAAGCTTTCTTT	CASSLGREAFF
TRBV7-6	few	TRBD1	TRBJ1-6	TGTGCCAGCAGTCCCGACAGGGCGCGGAATTCACCCCTCCACTTT	CASSPDRARNSPLHF
TRBV19	NA	NA	TRBJ1-2	TGTGCCAGTACTCACAGGGATTTTTCTAACTATGGCTACACCTTC	CASTHRDFSNYGYTF
TRBV19	few	NA	TRBJ1-1	TGTGCCAGTAGATCCTTCCCCGACAGTGAAGCTTTCTTT	CASRSFPDSEAFF
TRBV29-1	NA	TRBD2	TRBJ2-1	TGCAGCGTCCCCCTCCTAGCGGGGAATGAGCAGTTCTTC	CSVPLLAGNEQFF
TRBV27	NA	NA	TRBJ1-1	TGTGCCAGCAGTTTAAACAGGGTAGACACTGAAGCTTTCTTT	CASSLNRVDTEAFF
TRBV10-2	NA	TRBD2	TRBJ2-3	TGCGCCAGCAGTGCTAGCGGGAGTACAGATACGCAGTATTTT	CASSASGSTDTQYF
TRBV12-5	NA	TRBD1	TRBJ1-3	TGTGCTAGTGGTCCAGAGGGGGCTGGGGGAAACACCATATATTTT	CASGPEGAGGNTIYF
TRBV7-6	few	NA	TRBJ2-2	TGTGCCAGCAGCTCCCGAGGGGGGGCACTTGGCGGGGAGCTGTTTTTT	CASSSRGGALGGELFF
TRBV28	NA	TRBD2	TRBJ2-3	TGTGCCAGCAGCACAAGCGGGGTTGGCACAGATACGCAGTATTTT	CASSTSGVGTDTQYF
TRBV2	NA	NA	TRBJ2-2	TGTGCCAGCAGTGGTCAGGGGTGGTCCGGGGAGCTGTTTTTT	CASSGQGWSGELFF
TRBV7-8	NA	NA	TRBJ2-1	TGTGCCAGCAGCTTAGCGAGTACGGCATGGGGGCTCAATGAGCAGTTCTTC	CASSLASTAWGLNEQFF
TRBV10-3	NA	TRBD1	TRBJ2-7	TGTGCCATCAGTGAGAGGGACAGGGGTTTTAGCTCCTACGAGCAGTACTTC	CAISERDRGFSSYEQYF
TRBV7-7	NA	TRBD1	TRBJ1-1	TGTGCCAGCAGCCGGAAAGGGACAGCAAACACTGAAGCTTTCTTT	CASSRKGTANTEAFF
TRBV5-6	NA	TRBD1	TRBJ2-6	TGTGCCAGCAGACCTGGGGACAGCCGCTCTGGGGCCAACGTCCTGACTTTC	CASRPGDSRSGANVLTF
TRBV2	NA	NA	TRBJ1-3	TGTGCCAGCGGAACGGAATGGACATCCAACACCATATATTTT	CASGTEWTSNTIYF
TRBV6-1	NA	NA	TRBJ1-4	TGTGCCAGCAGGCGGCTCGGGGGGCAGGAGGAAAAACTGTTTTTT	CASRRLGGQEEKLFF
TRBV30	NA	NA	TRBJ1-4	TGTGCCTGGAGTGTACTAGGAGGCGAAAAACTGTTTTTT	CAWSVLGGEKLFF
TRBV7-8	NA	TRBD1	TRBJ1-2	TGTGCCAGCAGCCCATATGAACATTCCGGGACAGGGGGCGGGAGCTATGGCTACACCTTC	CASSPYEHSGTGGGSYGYTF
TRBV27	NA	NA	TRBJ2-7	TGTGCCAGCAGTTTATCCTGGGAGGTTAGCTCCTACGAGCAGTACTTC	CASSLSWEVSSYEQYF
TRBV19	NA	NA	TRBJ2-7	TGTGCCAGTAGTATTCAGGCTAGCTCCTACGAGCAGTACTTC	CASSIQASSYEQYF
TRBV13	NA	NA	TRBJ2-2	TGTGCCAGCAGCCCGGAAGGAGGTCCAAACACCGGGGAGCTGTTTTTT	CASSPEGGPNTGELFF
TRBV9	NA	TRBD1	TRBJ2-3	TGTGCCAGCAGCGCCGGGGACAGGGCTCACTCTAGCACAGATACGCAGTATTTT	CASSAGDRAHSSTDTQYF
TRBV7-8	NA	NA	TRBJ2-2	TGTGCCAGCAGCTTATTCCCAGAAAACACCGGGGAGCTGTTTTTT	CASSLFPENTGELFF
TRBV5-4	NA	NA	TRBJ2-4	TGTGCCAGCAGCTCACCCGGGAGCATTCAGTACTTC	CASSSPGSIQYF
TRBV19	NA	NA	TRBJ2-1	TGTGCCAGTAGTTCCCAACTAGCAGTCCCATACAATGAGCAGTTCTTC	CASSSQLAVPYNEQFF
TRBV15	NA	TRBD1	TRBJ1-2	TGTGCCACCAGCAGCCCCGGGACAGGGGTTTATGGCTACACCTTC	CATSSPGTGVYGYTF
TRBV4-1	NA	TRBD2	TRBJ2-1	TGCGCCAGCAGCCAAGATTCCCTAGGCGGGGGGGGAAATGAGCAGTTCTTC	CASSQDSLGGGGNEQFF
TRBV14	NA	TRBD1	TRBJ2-2	TGTGCCAGCAGCCCACAGGGGGTATCCACCGGGGAGCTGTTTTTT	CASSPQGVSTGELFF
TRBV6-6	NA	TRBD1	TRBJ1-6	TGTGCCAGCAGCAGGGAGACAGGGTTTTCACCCCTCCACTTT	CASSRETGFSPLHF
TRBV7-6	NA	TRBD2	TRBJ2-3	TGTGCCAGCAGCTCACTAGCGGGGGGGATAATAGATACGCAGTATTTT	CASSSLAGGIIDTQYF
TRBV7-9	few	NA	TRBJ2-3	TGTGCCAGCAGGGGGACACTGGGTTCCACAGATACGCAGTATTTT	CASRGTLGSTDTQYF
TRBV5-4	NA	NA	TRBJ2-7	TGTGCCAGCAGCTTGGAATCCAACGAGCAGTACTTC	CASSLESNEQYF
TRBV18	NA	TRBD1	TRBJ2-4	TGTGCCAGCTCACCAGGGACAGGGGAAAACATTCAGTACTTC	CASSPGTGENIQYF
TRBV30	NA	TRBD1	TRBJ2-5	TGTGCCTGGAGTTTCGGAGGACAGGAAGGGTACCAAGAGACCCAGTACTTC	CAWSFGGQEGYQETQYF